The 2 T cell receptor beta chains below were found in one sample sequenced in a study of blood T cell repertoires in COVID-19. Assay: immunoSEQ multiplex PCR; the TCRdb copy retains only in-frame clones and omits some. The sample contains about 80,000 clones, around nine tenths of which appear only once. The sample comprised peripheral blood. These receptors were collected from a man aged 30-40 years with acute or convalescent COVID-19.

V gene TRBV2 combines with J gene TRBJ1-5, with TRBD1 identical over 10 bases. The CDR3 is 18 residues long. V lost 2 bases to trimming and J lost 0 bases; unmatched junction nucleotides: 7. Germline CDR1 SNHLY, CDR2 FYNNEI. CDR3 nucleotides: TGTGCCAGCAGTGAATTCGGGACAGGGGATTATAGCAATCAGCCCCAGCATTTT. It encodes CASSEFGTGDYSNQPQHF.

The genes are TRBV7-2 and TRBJ2-1; 12 positions agree with TRBD2. V shed 2 bases, J shed 7 bases, and the junction held 6 bases outside the gene matches. Per germline, CDR1 SGHTA and CDR2 FQGNSA. This CDR3 has 16 amino acids. The CDR3, as DNA: TGTGCCAGCAGCTTATGGCTAGCGGGAGGGCTGAATGAGCAGTTCTTC. Translated: CASSLWLAGGLNEQFF. The variable domain in full, completed from reference TRBV7-2 and TRBJ2-1, reads GAGVSQSPSNKVTEKGKDVELRCDPISGHTALYWYRQSLGQGLEFLIYFQGNSAPDKSGLPSDRFSAERTGGSVSTLTIQRTQQEDSAVYLCASSLWLAGGLNEQFFGPGTRLTVL.